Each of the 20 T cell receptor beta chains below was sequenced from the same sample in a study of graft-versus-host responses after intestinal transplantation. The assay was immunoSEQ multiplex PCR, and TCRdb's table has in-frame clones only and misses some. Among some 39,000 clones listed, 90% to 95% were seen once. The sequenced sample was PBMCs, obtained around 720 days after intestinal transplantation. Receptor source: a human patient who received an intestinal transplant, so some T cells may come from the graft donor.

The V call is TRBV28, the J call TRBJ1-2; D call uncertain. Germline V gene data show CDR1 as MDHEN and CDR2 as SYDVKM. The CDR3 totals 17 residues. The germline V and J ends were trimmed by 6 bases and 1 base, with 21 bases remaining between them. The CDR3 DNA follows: TGTGCCAGCAGCCCCGTAGCAAGGAGGTTCAATAACTATGGCTACACCTTC. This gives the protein CASSPVARRFNNYGYTF.

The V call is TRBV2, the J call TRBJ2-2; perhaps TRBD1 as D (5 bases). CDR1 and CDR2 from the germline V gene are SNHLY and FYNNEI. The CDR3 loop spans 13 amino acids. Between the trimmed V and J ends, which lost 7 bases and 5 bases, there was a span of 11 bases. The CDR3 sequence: CASNYRKTGELFF. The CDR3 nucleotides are TGTGCCAGCAACTACAGGAAAACCGGGGAGCTGTTTTTT.

The CDR3 nucleotides read TGTGCCAGCAGCGCAAGGGACACCGGGGAGCTGTTTTTT. Translation gives CASSARDTGELFF. The V and J genes are TRBV11-3 and TRBJ2-2; no reliable D call. V shed 5 bases and J shed 3 bases, with 7 bases lying between them. This CDR3 contains 13 residues. Germline CDR1 SGHNT, CDR2 YENEEA.

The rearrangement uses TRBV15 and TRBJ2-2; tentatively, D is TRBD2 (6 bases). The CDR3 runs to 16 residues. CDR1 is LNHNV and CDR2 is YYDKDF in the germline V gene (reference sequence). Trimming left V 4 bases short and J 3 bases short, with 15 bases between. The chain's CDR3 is CATSIEGGGDTGELFF. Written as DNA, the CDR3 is TGTGCCACCAGCATCGAGGGAGGAGGGGACACCGGGGAGCTGTTTTTT.

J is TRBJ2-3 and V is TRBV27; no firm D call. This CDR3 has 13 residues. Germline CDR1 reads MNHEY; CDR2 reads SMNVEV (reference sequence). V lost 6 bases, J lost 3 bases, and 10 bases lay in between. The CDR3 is CASRLDLTDTQYF. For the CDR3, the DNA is TGTGCCAGCAGACTTGACCTTACAGATACGCAGTATTTT.

The CDR3 here is CASSLDLWLSGNTIYF. CDR3 nucleotides: TGTGCCAGCAGCCTAGATCTTTGGCTTTCTGGAAACACCATATATTTT. The chain combines TRBV7-9 with TRBJ1-3; the D is unclear. The germline V gene encodes CDR1 SEHNR and CDR2 FQNEAQ (reference sequence). The CDR3 is 16 residues long. V lost 5 bases, J lost 1 base, and 15 bases lay in between.

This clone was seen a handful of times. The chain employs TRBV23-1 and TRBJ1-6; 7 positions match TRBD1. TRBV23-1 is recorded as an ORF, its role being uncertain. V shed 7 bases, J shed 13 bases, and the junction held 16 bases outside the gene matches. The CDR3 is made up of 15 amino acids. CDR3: CASIRDSLLLCPLHF. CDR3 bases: TGCGCCAGCATTAGGGACAGTCTCCTATTGTGCCCCCTCCACTTT.

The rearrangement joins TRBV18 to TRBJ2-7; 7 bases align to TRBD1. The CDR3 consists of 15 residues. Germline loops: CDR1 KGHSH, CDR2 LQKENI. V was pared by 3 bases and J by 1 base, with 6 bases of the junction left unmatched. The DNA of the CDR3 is TGTGCCAGCTCACCTCGGACAGGCCTTTCCTACGAGCAGTACTTC. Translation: CASSPRTGLSYEQYF.

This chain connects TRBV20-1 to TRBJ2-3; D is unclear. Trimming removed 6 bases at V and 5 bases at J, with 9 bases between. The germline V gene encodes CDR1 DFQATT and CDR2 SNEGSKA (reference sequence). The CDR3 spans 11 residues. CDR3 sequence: CSALYLDTQYF. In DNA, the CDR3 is TGCAGTGCCCTCTATCTAGATACGCAGTATTTT.

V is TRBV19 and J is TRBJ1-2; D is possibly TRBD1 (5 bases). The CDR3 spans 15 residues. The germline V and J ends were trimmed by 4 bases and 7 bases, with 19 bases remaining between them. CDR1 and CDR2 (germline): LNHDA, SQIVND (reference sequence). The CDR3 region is CASSTLPRVGFGYTF. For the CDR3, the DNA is TGTGCCAGTAGTACCCTCCCCAGGGTGGGGTTTGGCTACACCTTC.

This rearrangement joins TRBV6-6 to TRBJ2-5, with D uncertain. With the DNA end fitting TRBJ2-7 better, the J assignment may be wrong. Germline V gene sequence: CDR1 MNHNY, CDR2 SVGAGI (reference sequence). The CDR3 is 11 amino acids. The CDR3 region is CASSYFYEQYF. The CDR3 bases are TGTGCCAGCAGTTACTTCTACGAGCAGTACTTC.

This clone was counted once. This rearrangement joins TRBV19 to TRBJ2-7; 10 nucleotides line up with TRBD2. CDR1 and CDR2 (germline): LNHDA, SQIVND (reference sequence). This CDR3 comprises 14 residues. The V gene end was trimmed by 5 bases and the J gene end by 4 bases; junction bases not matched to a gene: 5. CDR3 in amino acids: CASSFGLADYEQYF. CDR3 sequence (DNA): TGTGCCAGTAGTTTTGGACTAGCGGATTACGAGCAGTACTTC. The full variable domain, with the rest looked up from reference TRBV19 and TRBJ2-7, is DGGITQSPKYLFRKEGQNVTLSCEQNLNHDAMYWYRQDPGQGLRLIYYSQIVNDFQKGDIAEGYSVSREKKESFPLTVTSAQKNPTAFYLCASSFGLADYEQYFGPGTRLTVT.

CDR3 DNA: TGTGCCAGCAGCTCTAGCGGGGCGTCCTACAATGAGCAGTTCTTC. Translation gives CASSSSGASYNEQFF. The chain links TRBV7-3 to TRBJ2-1; 9 bases map to TRBD2. In germline, CDR1 is SGHTA, CDR2 FQGTGA. This CDR3 contains 15 residues. Unmatched junction bases numbered 2, after V lost 4 bases and J lost 1 base.

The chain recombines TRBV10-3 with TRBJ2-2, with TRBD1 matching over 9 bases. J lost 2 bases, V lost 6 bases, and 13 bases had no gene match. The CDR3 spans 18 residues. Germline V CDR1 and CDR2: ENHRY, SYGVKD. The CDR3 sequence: CAIRAYRGQAINTGELFF. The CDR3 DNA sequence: TGTGCCATCAGGGCTTACAGGGGGCAGGCGATAAACACCGGGGAGCTGTTTTTT.

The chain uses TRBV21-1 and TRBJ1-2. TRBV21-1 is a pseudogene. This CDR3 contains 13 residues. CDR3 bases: TGTGCCAGCACTCTACCCGTGAACTATGGCTACACCTTC. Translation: CASTLPVNYGYTF.

The CDR3 spells CASSSQAYEQYF. The CDR3 bases are TGTGCCAGCAGCTCCCAAGCCTACGAGCAGTACTTC. This chain uses TRBV11-2 with TRBJ2-7; unclear D gene. This CDR3 has 12 amino acids. Germline V gene sequence: CDR1 SGHAT, CDR2 FQNNGV. Deletions cut 4 bases from V and 2 bases from J, with 6 bases between.

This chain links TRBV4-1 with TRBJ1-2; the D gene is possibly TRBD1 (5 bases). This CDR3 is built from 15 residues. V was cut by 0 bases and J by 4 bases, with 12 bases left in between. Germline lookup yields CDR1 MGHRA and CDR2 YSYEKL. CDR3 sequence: CASSQEVGDAYGYTF. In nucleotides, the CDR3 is TGCGCCAGCAGCCAAGAGGTAGGGGACGCCTATGGCTACACCTTC.

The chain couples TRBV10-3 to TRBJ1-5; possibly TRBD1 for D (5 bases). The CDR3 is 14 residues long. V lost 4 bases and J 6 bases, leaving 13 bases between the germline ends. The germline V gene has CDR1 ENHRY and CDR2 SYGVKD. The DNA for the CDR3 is TGTGCCATCAGTGTGGGCAGGGACGGTCAGCCCCAGCATTTT. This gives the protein CAISVGRDGQPQHF.

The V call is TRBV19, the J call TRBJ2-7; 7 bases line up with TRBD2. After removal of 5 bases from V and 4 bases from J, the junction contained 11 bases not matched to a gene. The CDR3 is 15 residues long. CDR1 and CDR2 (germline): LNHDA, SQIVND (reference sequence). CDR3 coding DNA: TGTGCCAGTAGTCCGGTGGGCGGGAGCGTGTACGAGCAGTACTTC. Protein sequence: CASSPVGGSVYEQYF.

In DNA form, the CDR3 reads TGTGCCAGCAGCCAAGATAGCGAGCGGGGGGGCCGCGAGCAGTACTTC. Residues: CASSQDSERGGREQYF. The chain has TRBV4-2 and TRBJ2-7, with TRBD2 identical over 10 bases. Trimming at V came to 0 bases and at J to 6 bases, leaving 8 bases not matched to a gene. In germline, CDR1 is LGHNA, CDR2 YNFKEQ. This CDR3 comprises 16 residues.